This TCR beta chain is from a study of response to subunit inactivated influenza vaccine. Each CDR3 protein is one row after TCRdb ran MiXCR on the RT-PCR reads. Here the sample spans just under 550,000 distinct CDR3 sequences, approximately 20% being singletons. As to this clonotype: Its antigen remains unknown.

The study's findings and limits: Authors suggested few new T cells are recruited by each seasonal influenza vaccination.

This CDR3 contains 17 residues. J was trimmed by 0 bases and V by 0 bases; bases with no gene match: 8. Germline values: CDR1 ENHRY, CDR2 SYGVKD. In addition, the sample was reused for a study of T cells expressing NK-cell markers. Per that paper: The authors generated TCR beta cDNA through 5'RACE template switching with UMIs. Repertoire data for TCR beta were derived from sorted T cells (CD3+CD56+NKG2C+, CD3+CD56+NKG2C- and CD3+CD56-NKG2C+). Alpha-beta TCR T cells were the sole sorting target in several experiments, owing to an anti-gamma-delta TCR antibody.

Source: CD4+ T cells sorted from PBMCs, taken 12 days after vaccination. The chain links TRBV10-3 to TRBJ2-7; 7 bases are shared with TRBD1. This sequence originates from a man aged 45 to 65 who received an inactivated influenza vaccine. The CDR3 here is CAISESTGYLSSYEQYF. For the CDR3, the DNA is TGTGCCATCAGTGAGTCGACAGGGTATCTTAGCTCCTACGAGCAGTACTTC.